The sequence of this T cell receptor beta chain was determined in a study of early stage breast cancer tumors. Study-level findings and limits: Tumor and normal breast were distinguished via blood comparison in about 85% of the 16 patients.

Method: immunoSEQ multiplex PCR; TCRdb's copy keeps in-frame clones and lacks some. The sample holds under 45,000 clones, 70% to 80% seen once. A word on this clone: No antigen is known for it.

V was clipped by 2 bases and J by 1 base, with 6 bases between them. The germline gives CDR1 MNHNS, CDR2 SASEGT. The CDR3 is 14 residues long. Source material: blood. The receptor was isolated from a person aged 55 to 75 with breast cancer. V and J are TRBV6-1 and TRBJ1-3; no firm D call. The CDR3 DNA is TGTGCCAGCAGTGAAACACGTTCTGGAAACACCATATATTTT. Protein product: CASSETRSGNTIYF.